The clone carrying this TCR beta chain was counted only a few times. Its specificity is unknown. The data stem from a study of T-cell memory formation after mild COVID-19. General study findings and limits: Memory cells collected pre-infection included some clones that later responded, suggesting cross-reactive memory joined. Clones which contracted sat mainly in CM and EM if CD4+, and in EMRA if CD8+.

From 5'RACE with constant-segment primers came TCR alpha and TCR beta cDNA libraries that carried sample barcodes and UMIs. TCRdb re-called the 5' RACE reads through MiXCR, storing one row per CDR3 protein. Of around 36,000 distinct CDR3 sequences in the sample, over 10% were seen once. The sequencing input was PBMCs or a T cell subset sorted from them (not recorded which). The clonotype originates from a man younger than 35 who had mild COVID-19 (a few samples of this study predate the infection). Cell type and time point are not known.

The CDR3 nucleotides are TGCGCCAGCAGCTTAAGAGGGCGCCGAGACAGTTTATGGGAGACCCAGTACTTC. Translated, it gives CASSLRGRRDSLWETQYF. This chain joins TRBV5-1 and TRBJ2-5; D may match TRBD1 or TRBD2 (5 bases each). This CDR3 has 18 amino acids. Germline V gene lookup returns CDR1 SGHRS and CDR2 YFSETQ. V was trimmed by 2 bases and J by 5 bases, leaving 25 bases between them.